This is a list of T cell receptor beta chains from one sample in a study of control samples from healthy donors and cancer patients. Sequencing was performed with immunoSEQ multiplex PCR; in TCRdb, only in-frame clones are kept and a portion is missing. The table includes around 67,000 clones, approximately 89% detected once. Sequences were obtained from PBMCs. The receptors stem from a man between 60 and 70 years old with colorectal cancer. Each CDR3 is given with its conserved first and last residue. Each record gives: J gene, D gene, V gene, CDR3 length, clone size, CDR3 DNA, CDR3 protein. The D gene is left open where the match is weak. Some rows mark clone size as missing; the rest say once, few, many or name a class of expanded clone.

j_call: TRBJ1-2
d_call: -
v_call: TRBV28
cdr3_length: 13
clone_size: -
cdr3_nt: TGTGCCAGCAGTCAACGCCGACTATCCGGCTACACCTTC
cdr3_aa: CASSQRRLSGYTF

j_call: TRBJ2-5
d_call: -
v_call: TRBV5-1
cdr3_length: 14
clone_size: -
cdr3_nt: TGCGCCAGCAGCAAGGCAGGGGGAGGAGAGACCCAGTACTTC
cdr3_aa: CASSKAGGGETQYF

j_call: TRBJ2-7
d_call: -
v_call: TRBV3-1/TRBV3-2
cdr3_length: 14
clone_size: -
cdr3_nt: TGTGCCAGCAGCCAAGGGGGGGTCGGCTACGAGCAGTACTTC
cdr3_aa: CASSQGGVGYEQYF

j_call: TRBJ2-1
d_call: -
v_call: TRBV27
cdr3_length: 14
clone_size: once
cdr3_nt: TGTGCCAGCAGTTTGAGCCAGATTTACAATGAGCAGTTCTTC
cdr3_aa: CASSLSQIYNEQFF

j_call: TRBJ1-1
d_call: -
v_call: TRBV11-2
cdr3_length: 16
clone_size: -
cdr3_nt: TGTGCCAGCAGCCTCCTAACCGGGACCCCGGGGACTGAAGCTTTCTTT
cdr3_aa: CASSLLTGTPGTEAFF

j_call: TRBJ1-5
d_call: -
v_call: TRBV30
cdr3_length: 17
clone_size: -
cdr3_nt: TGTGCCTGGACACCCTCCGGCAACCCGAGTAGCAATCAGCCCCAGCATTTT
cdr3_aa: CAWTPSGNPSSNQPQHF

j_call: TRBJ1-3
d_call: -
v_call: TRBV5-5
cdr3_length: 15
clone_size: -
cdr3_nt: TGTGCCAGCAGCATTGGGAGGGTCTCTGGAAACACCATATATTTT
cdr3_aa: CASSIGRVSGNTIYF

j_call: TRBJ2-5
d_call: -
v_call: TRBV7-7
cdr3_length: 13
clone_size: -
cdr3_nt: TGTGCCAGCAGCTTAGCCAGTCAAGAGACCCAGTACTTC
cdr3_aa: CASSLASQETQYF

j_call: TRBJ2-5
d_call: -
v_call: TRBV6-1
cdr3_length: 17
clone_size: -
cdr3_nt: TGTGCCAGCAGTGAAGGGGTAGCGTTCTGGGGCAGAGAGACCCAGTACTTC
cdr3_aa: CASSEGVAFWGRETQYF

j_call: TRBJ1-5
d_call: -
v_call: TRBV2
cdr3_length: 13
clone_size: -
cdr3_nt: TGTGCCAGCAGAGGAGAGCGGGGTCAGCCCCAGCATTTT
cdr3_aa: CASRGERGQPQHF

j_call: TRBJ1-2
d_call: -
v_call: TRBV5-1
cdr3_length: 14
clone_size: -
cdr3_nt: TGCGCCAGCAAGGTTGATCCCACGTCCTATGGCTACACCTTC
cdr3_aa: CASKVDPTSYGYTF

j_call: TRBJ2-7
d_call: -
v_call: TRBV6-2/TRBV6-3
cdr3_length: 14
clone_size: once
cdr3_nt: TGTGCCAGCAGCCCAAACAGGGTGGGCTACGAGCAGTACTTC
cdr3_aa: CASSPNRVGYEQYF

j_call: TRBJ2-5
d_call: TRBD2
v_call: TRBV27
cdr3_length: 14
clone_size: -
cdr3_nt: TGTGCCAGCAGTTTATCTGTCGGGGGGGAGACCCAGTACTTC
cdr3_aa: CASSLSVGGETQYF

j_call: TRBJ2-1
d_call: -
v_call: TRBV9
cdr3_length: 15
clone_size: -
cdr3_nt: TGTGCCAGCAGCGTAGGGGTAAGGACTTCCAATGAGCAGTTCTTC
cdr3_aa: CASSVGVRTSNEQFF

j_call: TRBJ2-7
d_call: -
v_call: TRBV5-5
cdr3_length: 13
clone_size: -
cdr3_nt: TGTGCCAGCAGCTTGGCCCGGGGGAACGAGCAGTACTTC
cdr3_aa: CASSLARGNEQYF

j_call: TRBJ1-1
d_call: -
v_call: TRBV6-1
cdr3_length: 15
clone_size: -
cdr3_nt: TGTGCCAGCAGTGAAAATCCCCTGATGAACACTGAAGCTTTCTTT
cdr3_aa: CASSENPLMNTEAFF

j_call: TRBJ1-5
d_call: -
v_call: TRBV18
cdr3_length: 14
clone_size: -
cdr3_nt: TGTGCCAGCTCGCCTAAATCTGGGCTGCCACCCCAGCATTTT
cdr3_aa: CASSPKSGLPPQHF

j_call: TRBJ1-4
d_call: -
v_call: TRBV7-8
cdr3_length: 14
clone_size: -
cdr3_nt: TGTGCCAGCAGACTGGGACTACCGGGAGAAAAACTGTTTTTT
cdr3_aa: CASRLGLPGEKLFF

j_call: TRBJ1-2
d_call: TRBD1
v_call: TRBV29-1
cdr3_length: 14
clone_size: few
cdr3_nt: TGCAGCGTCGACAGGGATCTTACCCTCGGGGGCTACACCTTC
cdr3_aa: CSVDRDLTLGGYTF

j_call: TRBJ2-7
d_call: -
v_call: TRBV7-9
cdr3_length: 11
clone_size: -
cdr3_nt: TGTGCCAGCAGCCCCATGTACGAGCAGTACTTC
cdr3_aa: CASSPMYEQYF

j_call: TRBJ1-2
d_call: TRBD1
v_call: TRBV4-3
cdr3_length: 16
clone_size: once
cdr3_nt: TGCGCCAGCAGCCAAGGGACTCCGGGACAGCCCTATGGCTACACCTTC
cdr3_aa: CASSQGTPGQPYGYTF

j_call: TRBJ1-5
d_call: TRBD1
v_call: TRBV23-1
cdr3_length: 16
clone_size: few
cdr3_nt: TGCGCCAGCAGTCAAGGGGACAGTCCACCCAATCAGCCCCAGCATTTT
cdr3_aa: CASSQGDSPPNQPQHF

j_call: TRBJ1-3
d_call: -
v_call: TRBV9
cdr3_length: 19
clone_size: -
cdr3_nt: TGTGCCAGCAGTCCTCACTCTTTAGGGTTGGGAGGGGTCGGAAACATCATATATTTT
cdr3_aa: CASSPHSLGLGGVGNIIYF

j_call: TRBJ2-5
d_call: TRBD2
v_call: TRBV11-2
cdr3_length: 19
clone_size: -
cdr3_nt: TGTGCCAGCAGCTTAGTCGGCGAAGGACTAGCGGGGGGTAAAGAGACCCAGTACTTC
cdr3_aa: CASSLVGEGLAGGKETQYF

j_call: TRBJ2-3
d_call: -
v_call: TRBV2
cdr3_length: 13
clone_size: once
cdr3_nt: TGTGCCAGCACGGGCGGGGAAACAGATACGCAGTATTTT
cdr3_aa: CASTGGETDTQYF

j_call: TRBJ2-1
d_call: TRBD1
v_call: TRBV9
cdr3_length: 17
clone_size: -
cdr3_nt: TGTGCCAGCAGCGTAGCTCTTGGGCAGGGGGCCTACAATGAGCAGTTCTTC
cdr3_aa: CASSVALGQGAYNEQFF

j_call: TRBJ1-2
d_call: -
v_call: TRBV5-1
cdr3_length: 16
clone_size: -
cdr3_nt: TGCGCCAGCAGCCCCATGCGGCAGGGCCCTAACTATGGCTACACCTTC
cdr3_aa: CASSPMRQGPNYGYTF

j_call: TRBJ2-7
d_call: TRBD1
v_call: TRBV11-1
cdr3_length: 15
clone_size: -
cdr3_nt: TGTGCCAGCAGCTCGATAGGACAGGTCTCCTACGAGCAGTACTTC
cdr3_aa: CASSSIGQVSYEQYF

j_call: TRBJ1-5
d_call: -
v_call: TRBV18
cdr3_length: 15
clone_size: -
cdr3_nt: TGTGCCAGCTCACTCGTGGGGAATAGCAATCAGCCCCAGCATTTT
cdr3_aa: CASSLVGNSNQPQHF

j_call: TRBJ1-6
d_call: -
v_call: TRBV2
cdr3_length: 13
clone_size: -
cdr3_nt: TGTGCCAGCGGAGAAGAAGGGACTTCACCCCTCCACTTT
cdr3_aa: CASGEEGTSPLHF

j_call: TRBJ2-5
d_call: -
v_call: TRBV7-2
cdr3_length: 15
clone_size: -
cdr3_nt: TGTGCCAGCAGCTTAGCGGGGGCGGGCGGAGAGACCCAGTACTTC
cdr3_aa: CASSLAGAGGETQYF

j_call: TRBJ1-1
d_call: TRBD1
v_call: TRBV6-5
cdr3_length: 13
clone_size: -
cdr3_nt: TGTGCCAGCAGTACCCAGGGGGCGGTTGAAGCTTTCTTT
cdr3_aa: CASSTQGAVEAFF

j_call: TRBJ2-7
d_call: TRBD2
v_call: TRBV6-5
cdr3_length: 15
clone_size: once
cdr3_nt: TGTGCCAGCAGTTACGGTTTTAGCGGGTCCTACGAGCAGTACTTC
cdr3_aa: CASSYGFSGSYEQYF

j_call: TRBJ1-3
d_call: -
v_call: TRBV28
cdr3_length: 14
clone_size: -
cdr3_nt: TGTGCCAGCAGGAGGGGGGTCGGCGGAAACACCATATATTTT
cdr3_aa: CASRRGVGGNTIYF

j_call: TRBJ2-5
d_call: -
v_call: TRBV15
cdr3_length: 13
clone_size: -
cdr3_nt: TGTGCCACCAGCAGAGTACAGAAAGAGACCCAGTACTTC
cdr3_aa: CATSRVQKETQYF

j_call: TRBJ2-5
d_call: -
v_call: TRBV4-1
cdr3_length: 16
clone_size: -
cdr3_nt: TGCGCCAGCAGCCAGCCTGGGGGGAAGAACCAAGAGACCCAGTACTTC
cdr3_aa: CASSQPGGKNQETQYF

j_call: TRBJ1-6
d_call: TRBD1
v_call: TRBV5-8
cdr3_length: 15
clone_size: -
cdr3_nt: TGTGCCAGCAGCTGGGGACAGGGAGATAATTCACCCCTCCACTTT
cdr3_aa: CASSWGQGDNSPLHF

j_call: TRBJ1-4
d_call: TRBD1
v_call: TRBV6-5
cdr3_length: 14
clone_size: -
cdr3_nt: TGTGCCAGCAGTTCCGGGACAGGGACTGAAAAACTGTTTTTT
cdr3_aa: CASSSGTGTEKLFF

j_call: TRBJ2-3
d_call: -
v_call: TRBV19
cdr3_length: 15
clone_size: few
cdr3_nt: TGTGCCGTGGCCATTCAGGGCGGAATCACAGATACGCAGTATTTT
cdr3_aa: CAVAIQGGITDTQYF

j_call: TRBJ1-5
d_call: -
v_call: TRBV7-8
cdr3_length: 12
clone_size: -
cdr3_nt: TGTGCCAGCAGCTTAACTCGGACGGCCCAGCATTTT
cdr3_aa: CASSLTRTAQHF

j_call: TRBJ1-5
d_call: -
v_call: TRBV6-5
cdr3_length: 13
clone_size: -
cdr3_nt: TGTGCCAGCATTGGTGGGAGCAATCAGCCCCAGCATTTT
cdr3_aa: CASIGGSNQPQHF

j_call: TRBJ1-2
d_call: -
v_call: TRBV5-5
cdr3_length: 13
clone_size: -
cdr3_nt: TGTGCCAGCAGCTTGGGCAGGAACTATGGCTACACCTTC
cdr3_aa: CASSLGRNYGYTF

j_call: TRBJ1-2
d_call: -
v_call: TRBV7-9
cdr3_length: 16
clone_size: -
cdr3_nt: TGTGCCAGCAGCTTAGGGGCAGGAGCCGCTAACTATGGCTACACCTTC
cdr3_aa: CASSLGAGAANYGYTF

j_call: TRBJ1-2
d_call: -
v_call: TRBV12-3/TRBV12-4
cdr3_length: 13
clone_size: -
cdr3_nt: TGTGCCAGCAGGAAGGCCCAGGGCTATGGCTACACCTTC
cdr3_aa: CASRKAQGYGYTF

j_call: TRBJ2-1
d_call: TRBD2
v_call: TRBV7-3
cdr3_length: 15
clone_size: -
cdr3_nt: TGTGCCAGCAGCTCAGGACTAGCGGGGGTTAATGAGCAGTTCTTC
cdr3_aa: CASSSGLAGVNEQFF

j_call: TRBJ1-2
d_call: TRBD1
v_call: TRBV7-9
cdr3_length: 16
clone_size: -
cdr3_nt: TGTGCCAGCAGCTTAGTCCGGACAGGGTTTGGCGGCGGCTACACCTTC
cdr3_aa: CASSLVRTGFGGGYTF

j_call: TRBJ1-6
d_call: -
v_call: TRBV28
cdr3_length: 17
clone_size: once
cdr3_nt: TGTGCCAGCAGGCCGGGACGGATAAGCTCCTATAATTCACCCCTCCACTTT
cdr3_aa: CASRPGRISSYNSPLHF

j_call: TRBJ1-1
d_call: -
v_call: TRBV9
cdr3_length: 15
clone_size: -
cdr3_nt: TGTGCCAGCAGCGTAGAGGCAGGGCGAGGGACTGAAGCTTTCTTT
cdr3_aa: CASSVEAGRGTEAFF

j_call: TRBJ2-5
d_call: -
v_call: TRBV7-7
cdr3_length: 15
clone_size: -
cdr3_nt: TGTGCCAGCAGCCCCCGTTATGGTAGCCAAGAGACCCAGTACTTC
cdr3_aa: CASSPRYGSQETQYF

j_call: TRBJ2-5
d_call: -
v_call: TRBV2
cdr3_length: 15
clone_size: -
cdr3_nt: TGTGCCAGCAGTGAAGGCCGGGCTCCCCAAGAGACCCAGTACTTC
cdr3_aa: CASSEGRAPQETQYF

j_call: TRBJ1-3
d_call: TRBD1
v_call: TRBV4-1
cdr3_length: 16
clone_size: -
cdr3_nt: TGCGCCAGCAGCTCAGTAACAGGGGAACTTGGAAACACCATATATTTT
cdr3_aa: CASSSVTGELGNTIYF